This T cell receptor beta chain was identified in a study of technical replicates of blood from several donors. Profiling relied on immunoSEQ multiplex PCR, and the TCRdb table lists in-frame clones only, not all of them. The sample holds about 68,000 clones, less than 98% seen once. The sequence was collected from a human donor in good health. Sequences were obtained from T cells isolated from PBMCs.

The CDR3 protein is CASSSSRQGGTEAFF. In nucleotides, the CDR3 is TGTGCCAGCAGCTCGTCTCGGCAGGGTGGGACTGAAGCTTTCTTT. V and J are TRBV11-2 and TRBJ1-1, with D maybe TRBD1 (5 bases). The CDR3 covers 15 residues. CDR1 is SGHAT and CDR2 is FQNNGV in the germline V gene. Trimming stripped 4 bases from V and 5 bases from J, with 17 bases between.